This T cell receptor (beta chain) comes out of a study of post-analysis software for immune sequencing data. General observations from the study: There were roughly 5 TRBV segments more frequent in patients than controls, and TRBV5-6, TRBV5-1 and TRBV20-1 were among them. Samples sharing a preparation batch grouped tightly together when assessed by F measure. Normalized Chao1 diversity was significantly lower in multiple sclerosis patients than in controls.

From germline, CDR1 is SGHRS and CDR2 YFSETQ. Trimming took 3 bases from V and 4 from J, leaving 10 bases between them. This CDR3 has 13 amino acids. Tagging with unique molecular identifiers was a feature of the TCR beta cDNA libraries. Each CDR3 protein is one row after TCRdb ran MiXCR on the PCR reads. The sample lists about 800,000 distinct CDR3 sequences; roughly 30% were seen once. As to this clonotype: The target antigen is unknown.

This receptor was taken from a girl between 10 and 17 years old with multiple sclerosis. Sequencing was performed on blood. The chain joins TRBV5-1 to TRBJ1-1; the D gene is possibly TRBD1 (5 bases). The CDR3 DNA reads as TGCGCCAGCAGCTGGGACTTTGGCACTGAAGCTTTCTTT. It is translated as CASSWDFGTEAFF.